This TCR beta chain emerged from a study of persistence of HIV-infected CD4 T cells. Stimulation used approximately 9.5 ug/mL lysate from CMV-infected fibroblasts. CD40L-negative CD69-negative CD45RO-high memory CD4+ T cells were sorted as populations depleted of antigen-responding cells. Findings and limits, study-wide: Within sorted populations, more oligoclonal TCRs accompanied more oligoclonal proviruses. Antigen-responding cells were enriched for degenerate expanded CDR3beta sequences.

This clone was counted a few times. Its antigen is not identified. The libraries were made with immunoSEQ version 4 in survey mode. Assay used: immunoSEQ multiplex PCR; TCRdb lists only in-frame clones, some missing. The sample includes about 28,000 clones, 82% of them seen just once. Germline values: CDR1 KGHSH, CDR2 LQKENI. The CDR3 contains 18 residues. Trimming took 0 bases from V and 0 from J; bases not matched to a gene: 10. The J gene is TRBJ2-7, the V gene TRBV18; TRBD1 aligns across 8 bases. The TCR sequence derives from an adult man with HIV who was CMV-seropositive. This material consisted of CD4+ T cells sorted from PBMCs after approximately 19-hour stimulation, taken from a patient who received antiretroviral therapy. Written as DNA, the CDR3 is TGTGCCAGCTCACCACCGAACTATCGGACAGGGATCTCCTACGAGCAGTACTTC. It yields the protein CASSPPNYRTGISYEQYF. The full variable domain, its missing parts supplied by reference TRBV18 and TRBJ2-7, is NAGVMQNPRHLVRRRGQEARLRCSPMKGHSHVYWYRQLPEEGLKFMVYLQKENIIDESGMPKERFSAEFPKEGPSILRIQQVVRGDSAAYFCASSPPNYRTGISYEQYFGPGTRLTVT.